Below, 26 T cell receptor beta chains from the same sample are listed, as sequenced in a study of regulatory T cells in long-lasting Graves disease. Time point specified: persistent/refractory GD, antithyroid drugs over 5 years with positive TRAb. PBMC-extracted RNA yielded the TCR library. Arm-PCR of CDR3 regions with iRepertoire HTBI primers generated TCR beta libraries. TCRdb used MiXCR to reprocess the multiplex PCR reads, holding one entry per CDR3 protein. The table records about 470,000 distinct CDR3 sequences, around 21% of them present only once. This sample comprised peripheral blood mononuclear cells (PBMCs), obtained when the disease was refractory, from a patient treated with antithyroid drugs. The receptor set was obtained from a female donor with Graves disease.

This clonotype was counted a few times. The chain recombines TRBV5-4 with TRBJ2-7; 10 bases agree with TRBD1. Germline CDR1 reads SGHNT; CDR2 reads YYREEE (reference sequence). The CDR3 has 14 amino acids. V lost 4 bases and J lost 4; bases outside the gene matches: 5. The CDR3 region is CASSQGQGIYEQYF. CDR3 DNA: TGTGCCAGCAGCCAGGGACAGGGGATATACGAGCAGTACTTC. Full variable domain (rest looked up from reference TRBV5-4 and TRBJ2-7): ETGVTQSPTHLIKTRGQQVTLRCSSQSGHNTVSWYQQALGQGPQFIFQYYREEENGRGNFPPRFSGLQFPNYSSELNVNALELDDSALYLCASSQGQGIYEQYFGPGTRLTVT.

This clonotype was counted ten times or more. V usage is TRBV13 and J usage is TRBJ1-2, with a tentative D call TRBD1 (5 bases). The CDR3 has 14 amino acids. CDR1 and CDR2 (germline): PRHDT, FYEKMQ (reference sequence). Trimming left V 0 bases short and J 4 bases short, with 9 bases between. CDR3 protein: CASSLGSGSYGYTF. CDR3 in DNA: TGTGCCAGCAGCTTAGGGTCAGGGAGCTATGGCTACACCTTC.

This clonotype was seen many times. The chain recombines TRBV28 with TRBJ2-5, with D perhaps matching TRBD1 or TRBD2 (7 bases each). Per germline, CDR1 MDHEN and CDR2 SYDVKM. The CDR3 sequence is 15 residues long. Trimming shortened V by 6 bases and J by 2 bases, and 16 bases separated the two germline ends. The CDR3 is CASSHSQGGQETQYF. The CDR3 region has the DNA TGTGCCAGCAGCCATTCCCAGGGGGGGCAAGAGACCCAGTACTTC.

This clonotype occurred many times. The chain carries TRBV15 and TRBJ1-1; D not resolved. CDR1 is LNHNV, CDR2 YYDKDF, per germline (reference sequence). The CDR3 spans 14 residues. Trimming took 0 bases from V and 0 from J, leaving 5 bases between them. CDR3 amino acids: CATSREVVNTEAFF. Here the CDR3 DNA reads TGTGCCACCAGCAGAGAAGTCGTGAACACTGAAGCTTTCTTT.

The V call is TRBV27, the J call TRBJ2-3; TRBD2 agrees at 11 bases. This CDR3 spans 13 amino acids. V was clipped by 6 bases and J by 6 bases; unmatched bases: 2. Germline V CDR1 and CDR2: MNHEY, SMNVEV (reference sequence). The CDR3 DNA is TGTGCCAGCAGATCTAGCGGGAGGGATACGCAGTATTTT. As protein: CASRSSGRDTQYF.

As to this clonotype: This could be a read error, since a much larger clone is one nucleotide away. The chain uses TRBV6-1 and TRBJ2-2; 9 bases fit TRBD2. This CDR3 region has 16 residues. Germline-derived CDR1 and CDR2 are MNHNS and SASEGT. This chain's CDR3 is CASRSPSGINTGGLFF. The CDR3 region has the DNA TGTGCCAGCAGATCCCCTAGCGGGATAAACACCGGGGGGCTGTTTTTT.

This clonotype was detected a few times. The V and J genes are TRBV10-3 and TRBJ2-7, with TRBD2 matching over 10 bases. This CDR3 spans 14 amino acids. The trim removed 4 bases at V and 3 bases at J, leaving 3 bases unmatched. The germline V gene encodes CDR1 ENHRY and CDR2 SYGVKD. The CDR3 region has the DNA TGTGCCATCAGTGTTTCTAGCGGGAGCTACGAGCAGTACTTC. It translates to CAISVSSGSYEQYF.

The table lists this clonotype with a few counts. V is TRBV29-1 and J is TRBJ2-5; D remains unclear. Germline CDR1 reads SQVTM; CDR2 reads ANQGSEA. Trimming removed 4 bases at V and 2 bases at J, with 8 bases between. The CDR3 is 12 amino acids. DNA for the CDR3: TGCAGCGTTGCCACGGGTCAAGAGACCCAGTACTTC. It codes for CSVATGQETQYF.

The chain combines TRBV6-4 with TRBJ1-1; D is possibly TRBD1 (5 bases). This CDR3 spans 14 amino acids. CDR1 and CDR2 from the germline V gene are MRHNA and SNTAGT. The V gene lost 0 bases and the J gene lost 7 bases, with 12 bases spanning the gap. The CDR3 nucleotides are TGTGCCAGCAGTGACTCAGGGGAAGGGATTGAAGCTTTCTTT. It specifies CASSDSGEGIEAFF.

This clonotype appeared a few times. The chain joins TRBV28 to TRBJ2-7; weak D call: TRBD2 (6 bases). The germline V gene encodes CDR1 MDHEN and CDR2 SYDVKM. CDR3 length equals 14 residues. V was pared by 3 bases and J by 7 bases, with 16 bases between. DNA for the CDR3: TGTGCCAGCAGTTTCCGGGGGATTCGTCGGGAGCAGTACTTC. As protein: CASSFRGIRREQYF.

This clonotype was observed many times. The genes are TRBV12-5 and TRBJ2-2; D perhaps matches TRBD2 (5 bases). The germline V gene has CDR1 LGHNT and CDR2 FRNRAP. V gave up 2 bases and J gave up 4 bases, with 11 bases separating them. This CDR3 is 15 amino acids long. The CDR3 sequence is CASGLRASTTGELFF. CDR3 in DNA: TGTGCTAGTGGTTTGAGGGCTAGCACCACCGGGGAGCTGTTTTTT.

This clonotype came up many times. V and J are TRBV20-1 and TRBJ1-1; unclear D gene. V was shortened by 0 bases and J by 5 bases, with 13 bases between the two germline ends. Germline-derived CDR1 and CDR2 are DFQATT and SNEGSKA (reference sequence). The length of the CDR3 is 14 residues. The DNA of the CDR3 is TGCAGTGCTAGAGATCATCTTGGGCTGACTGAAGCTTTCTTT. Amino acids: CSARDHLGLTEAFF.

Details on this clonotype: The likely explanation is a read error, given a far larger clone one base away. The chain combines TRBV28 with TRBJ1-6; the D is unclear. Judging by the DNA end, TRBJ1-1 fits better; the J call may be wrong. In germline, CDR1 is MDHEN, CDR2 SYDVKM. This CDR3 spans 11 amino acids. The CDR3 coding sequence is TGTGCCAGCAGTTCTCGACAAGGAGCTTTCTTT. This sequence encodes CASSSRQGAFF.

Note on this clonotype: Just one base apart from a much larger clone, this may be a read error. The chain links TRBV28 to TRBJ2-5; 9 bases match TRBD1. The CDR3 covers 15 residues. Germline lookup yields CDR1 MDHEN and CDR2 SYDVKM. With V trimmed by 8 bases and J by 5 bases, 12 bases remained unmatched. The CDR3: CASGPLTGGYETQYF. CDR3 coding DNA: TGTGCCAGCGGTCCTTTGACAGGGGGTTATGAGACCCAGTACTTC. The whole variable domain, filled in from reference TRBV28 and TRBJ2-5, reads DVKVTQSSRYLVKRTGEKVFLECVQDMDHENMFWYRQDPGLGLRLIYFSYDVKMKEKGDIPEGYSVSREKKERFSLILESASTNQTSMYLCASGPLTGGYETQYFGPGTRLLVL.

About this clonotype: The likely explanation is a read error, given a far larger clone one base away. The chain has TRBV6-4 and TRBJ1-3; 7 bases are a match to TRBD1. This CDR3 region has 15 residues. The germline V gene has CDR1 MRHNA and CDR2 SNTAGT. In nucleotides, the CDR3 is TGTGCCAGCAGTCCGACAGGGTTTGCTGGAAACACCATACATTTT. Translated, it gives CASSPTGFAGNTIHF.

The chain links TRBV6-1 to TRBJ1-3, with 8 bases aligning to TRBD1. There are 15 residues in the CDR3. The germline gives CDR1 MNHNS, CDR2 SASEGT. V shed 6 bases, J shed 0 bases, and the junction held 4 bases outside the gene matches. DNA for the CDR3: TGTGCCAGCAGGCAGGACAGGGACTCTGGAAACACCATATATTTT. Its translation is CASRQDRDSGNTIYF.

To note about this clonotype: One end of the junction does not line up with germline, which may come from a read error. The V and J genes are TRBV5-1 and TRBJ2-7; TRBD2 agrees at 9 bases. The CDR3 is made up of 14 amino acids. Germline loops: CDR1 SGHRS, CDR2 YFSETQ. This chain's CDR3 is CAGSWRGLAYEQYF. For the CDR3, the DNA is TGCGCCGGCAGCTGGAGGGGACTAGCATACGAGCAGTACTTC. Drawing the rest from reference TRBV5-1 and TRBJ2-7, the complete variable domain is KAGVTQTPRYLIKTRGQQVTLSCSPISGHRSVSWYQQTPGQGLQFLFEYFSETQRNKGNFPGRFSGRQFSNSRSEMNVSTLELGDSALYLCAGSWRGLAYEQYFGPGTRLTVT.

This clonotype was detected many times. The chain has TRBV5-5 and TRBJ1-4; the D gene is possibly TRBD1 (5 bases). The CDR3 runs 15 residues. Germline V gives CDR1 SGHKS, CDR2 YYEKEE (reference sequence). Trimming left V 0 bases short and J 5 bases short, with 11 bases between. The CDR3: CASSLALRENEKLFF. CDR3 nucleotide sequence: TGTGCCAGCAGCTTGGCCCTCAGGGAGAATGAAAAACTGTTTTTT.

J is TRBJ1-2 and V is TRBV7-9; D possibly corresponds to TRBD1 (6 bases). Looked up from germline, CDR1 is SEHNR and CDR2 is FQNEAQ (reference sequence). The V and J ends lost 4 bases and 5 bases respectively, with 23 bases between them. The CDR3 runs to 17 residues. The CDR3 loop reads CASSSSPFTGLGYGYTF. CDR3 DNA sequence: TGTGCCAGCAGCTCGTCTCCCTTCACAGGGCTTGGGTATGGCTACACCTTC.

This clonotype was found a few times. This sequence joins TRBV18 and TRBJ1-4; D not certain. This CDR3 spans 15 amino acids. Per the germline V gene, CDR1 is KGHSH and CDR2 is LQKENI. V dropped 3 bases and J dropped 3 bases, with 11 bases sitting between them. CDR3 in amino acids: CASSPNGGSNEKLFF. As DNA, the CDR3 is TGTGCCAGCTCACCTAACGGAGGCTCTAATGAAAAACTGTTTTTT.

The genes are TRBV28 and TRBJ2-1; D perhaps matches TRBD2 (5 bases). The CDR3 runs to 15 residues. Per germline, CDR1 MDHEN and CDR2 SYDVKM. Trimming stripped 8 bases from V and 0 bases from J, with 14 bases between. The CDR3 DNA reads TGTGCCAGCTCAACACTAGTCAGCTCCTACAATGAGCAGTTCTTC. Protein product: CASSTLVSSYNEQFF.

This clonotype showed up many times. J is TRBJ2-5 and V is TRBV2; 12 bases are shared with TRBD2. Germline loops: CDR1 SNHLY, CDR2 FYNNEI. Trimming removed 8 bases from V and 4 bases from J; junction bases left unmatched: 14. The CDR3 has 17 residues. The CDR3 protein is CASDPGLAGWRGETQYF. CDR3 sequence (DNA): TGTGCCAGCGACCCCGGACTAGCGGGATGGAGGGGAGAGACCCAGTACTTC.

This clonotype occurred many times. The chain uses TRBV3-1 and TRBJ2-7; D tentatively reads TRBD1 or TRBD2 (5 bases each). Germline values: CDR1 LGHDT, CDR2 YNNKEL (reference sequence). This CDR3 contains 14 residues. V was pared by 1 base and J by 4 bases, with 11 bases between. The CDR3 protein is CASSQAGTGYEQYF. In nucleotides, the CDR3 is TGTGCCAGCAGCCAAGCCGGGACCGGGTACGAGCAGTACTTC.

There are many counts of this clonotype. V gene TRBV2 combines with J gene TRBJ2-7; 11 nucleotides agree with TRBD2. Trimming at V came to 6 bases and at J to 7 bases, leaving 8 bases not matched to a gene. The CDR3 spans 14 residues. Germline values: CDR1 SNHLY, CDR2 FYNNEI. The CDR3 DNA reads as TGTGCCAGCAGAGAGACTAGCGGGATAGGTGAGCAGTACTTC. Amino acid sequence: CASRETSGIGEQYF.

With respect to this clonotype: This could be a read error, since a much larger clone is one nucleotide away. This chain connects TRBV7-9 to TRBJ2-5, with D perhaps given as TRBD1 or TRBD2 (6 bases each). Germline assignment: CDR1 SEHNR and CDR2 FQNEAQ (reference sequence). This CDR3 region has 16 residues. CDR3 DNA: TGTGCCAGCAGCCGGGCTGCGGGCCGGGGGCAAGAGGCCCAGTACTTC. Its translation: CASSRAAGRGQEAQYF. The whole variable domain, remainder taken from reference TRBV7-9 and TRBJ2-5, is DTGVSQNPRHKITKRGQNVTFRCDPISEHNRLYWYRQTLGQGPEFLTYFQNEAQLEKSRLLSDRFSAERPKGSFSTLEIQRTEQGDSAMYLCASSRAAGRGQEAQYFGPGTRLLVL.

The V and J genes are TRBV5-8 and TRBJ2-3; D may match TRBD1 or TRBD2 (5 bases each). Looked up from germline, CDR1 is SGHTS and CDR2 is YDEGEE. The CDR3 runs 16 residues. V was pared by 3 bases and J by 0 bases, with 14 bases between. The CDR3 DNA is TGTGCCAGCAGCTCCGGGACCACGCCTAGCACAGATACGCAGTATTTT. It specifies CASSSGTTPSTDTQYF.